The 28 T cell receptor beta chains given below trace back to one sample, sequenced in a study of memory CD4+ T cells and cytomegalovirus serostatus. TCRdb's copy holds only in-frame clones and misses some; the assay was immunoSEQ multiplex PCR. The sample records some 44,000 clones, 76% being singletons. Single viable CD3+CD4+CD8-CD45RO+ cells were sorted as the memory CD4+ T cells. The specimen was memory CD4+ T cells from blood. Source of these receptors: an adult in good health and CMV-seronegative.

On this clone: Other DNA sequences in the sample encode the same CDR3. V gene TRBV2 combines with J gene TRBJ2-7; possible D gene TRBD1, 5 bases. Trimming took 4 bases from V and 3 from J, leaving 10 bases between them. From germline, CDR1 is SNHLY and CDR2 FYNNEI. The CDR3 covers 13 residues. CDR3 region: CASSVARDYEQYF. In DNA form, the CDR3 reads TGTGCCAGCAGTGTTGCCAGGGACTACGAGCAGTACTTC.

The V gene is TRBV18, the J gene TRBJ2-5; D call uncertain. The germline gives CDR1 KGHSH, CDR2 LQKENI. The CDR3 length is 14 residues. Between the trimmed V and J ends, which lost 6 bases and 3 bases, there was a span of 14 bases. CDR3: CASSRWGREETQYF. The DNA for the CDR3 is TGTGCCAGCTCTCGGTGGGGTAGGGAAGAGACCCAGTACTTC.

About this clone: The same CDR3 arises from other DNA sequences in this sample as well. The chain uses TRBV18 and TRBJ2-5; D remains unclear. CDR3 length: 11 residues. The V and J ends lost 3 bases and 1 base respectively, with 0 bases between them. Germline CDR1 KGHSH, CDR2 LQKENI. CDR3 amino acids: CASSPQETQYF. The CDR3 coding sequence is TGTGCCAGCTCACCCCAAGAGACCCAGTACTTC. Supplemented by reference TRBV18 and TRBJ2-5, the full variable domain reads NAGVMQNPRHLVRRRGQEARLRCSPMKGHSHVYWYRQLPEEGLKFMVYLQKENIIDESGMPKERFSAEFPKEGPSILRIQQVVRGDSAAYFCASSPQETQYFGPGTRLLVL.

The chain carries TRBV5-5 and TRBJ1-2; weak D call: TRBD1 (6 bases). Germline assignment: CDR1 SGHKS and CDR2 YYEKEE (reference sequence). This CDR3 has 14 residues. V shed 2 bases and J shed 2 bases, with 10 bases lying between them. The CDR3: CASSLQGGNYGYTF. The CDR3 nucleotides read TGTGCCAGCAGCTTACAGGGAGGGAACTATGGCTACACCTTC.

The chain couples TRBV19 to TRBJ1-2; TRBD1 matches 7 bases. The CDR3 has 14 amino acids. From germline, CDR1 is LNHDA and CDR2 SQIVND (reference sequence). Unmatched junction bases numbered 8, after V lost 6 bases and J lost 4 bases. CDR3 sequence reads: CASRGTDRRYGYTF. DNA for the CDR3: TGTGCCAGTAGGGGGACGGACAGGCGCTATGGCTACACCTTC.

V is TRBV6-1 and J is TRBJ1-2; D not certain. CDR3 length: 14 residues. The V end was cut by 5 bases, the J end by 3 bases, with 13 bases between. The germline V gene encodes CDR1 MNHNS and CDR2 SASEGT. CDR3 residues: CASSFRTGDYGYTF. CDR3 nucleotide sequence: TGTGCCAGCAGTTTCCGGACGGGTGACTATGGCTACACCTTC.

A single count supports this clone. The chain uses TRBV6-1 and TRBJ1-2; D remains unclear. Trimming left V 2 bases short and J 8 bases short, with 12 bases between. CDR1 and CDR2 from the germline V gene are MNHNS and SASEGT. CDR3 length equals 13 residues. CDR3 DNA: TGTGCCAGCAGTGAACGCCAGGCTAGGGGCTACACCTTC. Translating it yields CASSERQARGYTF.

The chain links TRBV19 to TRBJ2-5; D is uncertain. V was pared by 5 bases and J by 1 base, with 14 bases between. The length of the CDR3 is 15 residues. Germline CDR1 LNHDA, CDR2 SQIVND (reference sequence). The CDR3 protein is CASSPRSGRQETQYF. As DNA, the CDR3 is TGTGCCAGTAGTCCTCGATCGGGCCGCCAAGAGACCCAGTACTTC.

This rearrangement joins TRBV5-1 to TRBJ1-1, with 7 bases matching TRBD1. In germline, CDR1 is SGHRS, CDR2 YFSETQ. J lost 5 bases, V lost 0 bases, and 4 bases had no gene match. The CDR3 is 14 amino acids. As DNA, the CDR3 is TGCGCCAGCAGCTTGGTGGCAGGGGGAACTGAAGCTTTCTTT. This codes for CASSLVAGGTEAFF.

The V gene is TRBV28, the J gene TRBJ1-2, with 9 nucleotides matching TRBD1. The V segment lost 2 bases and the J segment 7 bases; nucleotides outside the gene matches: 2. Germline CDR1 reads MDHEN; CDR2 reads SYDVKM. The CDR3 length is 13 residues. Written as DNA, the CDR3 is TGTGCCAGCAGTTTAACAGGGGGCGCTGGCTACACCTTC. Amino acid sequence: CASSLTGGAGYTF.

This clone has only a few counts. The chain combines TRBV7-8 with TRBJ2-5; 9 bases line up with TRBD2. V dropped 5 bases and J dropped 3; count of bases not matched to a gene: 13. The CDR3 is 17 amino acids. Germline values: CDR1 SGHVS, CDR2 FQNEAQ. CDR3 sequence: CASSRRGTSRLEETQYF. CDR3 bases: TGTGCCAGCAGCCGAAGGGGGACTAGCAGATTGGAAGAGACCCAGTACTTC.

The V gene is TRBV19, the J gene TRBJ1-2; tentative D call: TRBD1 (5 bases). V lost 5 bases to trimming and J lost 0 bases, with 13 bases between them. Germline V gene sequence: CDR1 LNHDA, CDR2 SQIVND (reference sequence). The CDR3 runs 15 residues. The CDR3 loop reads CASSPARGTNYGYTF. DNA for the CDR3: TGTGCCAGTAGTCCGGCGAGGGGTACTAACTATGGCTACACCTTC.

The chain recombines TRBV5-6 with TRBJ2-1; D might be TRBD2 (7 bases). CDR1 and CDR2 from the germline V gene are SGHDT and YYEEEE. With 6 bases removed from V and 5 bases from J, the gap between germline ends came to 12 bases. CDR3 length: 13 residues. CDR3 nucleotide sequence: TGTGCCAGCACCGGGGGGCCAAACAATGAGCAGTTCTTC. Its protein is CASTGGPNNEQFF.

The chain combines TRBV7-9 with TRBJ2-1; tentatively, D is TRBD1 (5 bases). This CDR3 contains 17 residues. V gave up 0 bases and J gave up 2 bases, with 14 bases separating them. Germline loops: CDR1 SEHNR, CDR2 FQNEAQ (reference sequence). The CDR3 loop reads CASSLARQGRAYNEQFF. The CDR3 DNA follows: TGTGCCAGCAGCTTAGCGCGGCAGGGAAGGGCCTACAATGAGCAGTTCTTC. Using reference TRBV7-9 and TRBJ2-1 for the parts outside the CDR3, the full variable domain is DTGVSQNPRHKITKRGQNVTFRCDPISEHNRLYWYRQTLGQGPEFLTYFQNEAQLEKSRLLSDRFSAERPKGSFSTLEIQRTEQGDSAMYLCASSLARQGRAYNEQFFGPGTRLTVL.

The V call is TRBV19, the J call TRBJ1-6, with no clear D. The germline gives CDR1 LNHDA, CDR2 SQIVND (reference sequence). V lost 5 bases and J lost 7, with 12 bases in between. CDR3 length: 14 amino acids. DNA for the CDR3: TGTGCCAGTAGTCTTTTGGGGTGGAATTCACCCCTCCACTTT. Residues: CASSLLGWNSPLHF.

V and J are TRBV27 and TRBJ2-5; 7 bases fit TRBD2. V was clipped by 5 bases and J by 4 bases; unmatched bases: 7. The CDR3 length is 14 residues. CDR1 and CDR2 (germline): MNHEY, SMNVEV (reference sequence). Here the CDR3 reads CASSLRLAGETQYF. Here the CDR3 DNA reads TGTGCCAGCAGTCTGAGACTAGCTGGAGAGACCCAGTACTTC.

CDR3 amino acids: CSTTGTGNTGELFF. In DNA form, the CDR3 reads TGCAGCACTACCGGGACAGGGAACACCGGGGAGCTGTTTTTT. The V call is TRBV29-1, the J call TRBJ2-2; TRBD1 matches 8 bases. Trimming took 8 bases from V and 1 from J; bases not matched to a gene: 6. Germline loops: CDR1 SQVTM, CDR2 ANQGSEA. CDR3 length equals 14 residues.

The chain uses TRBV5-1 and TRBJ2-3; unclear D gene. The CDR3 has 15 residues. The germline V gene encodes CDR1 SGHRS and CDR2 YFSETQ. V was cut by 5 bases and J by 0 bases, with 13 bases left in between. This CDR3 is CASRLSGPSTDTQYF. For the CDR3, the DNA is TGCGCCAGCAGACTTTCCGGTCCTAGCACAGATACGCAGTATTTT.

V usage is TRBV12-5 and J usage is TRBJ1-6; 7 bases map to TRBD1. The J segment lost 7 bases and the V segment lost 6 bases, leaving 6 bases of the junction unmatched. The germline V gene has CDR1 LGHNT and CDR2 FRNRAP. The CDR3 runs to 14 residues. CDR3 sequence reads: CASGTGISNSPLHF. CDR3 nucleotide sequence: TGTGCTAGTGGGACAGGGATTTCAAATTCACCCCTCCACTTT. Full variable domain (rest looked up from reference TRBV12-5 and TRBJ1-6): DARVTQTPRHKVTEMGQEVTMRCQPILGHNTVFWYRQTMMQGLELLAYFRNRAPLDDSGMPKDRFSAEMPDATLATLKIQPSEPRDSAVYFCASGTGISNSPLHFGNGTRLTVT.

The chain combines TRBV5-1 with TRBJ2-3, with a possible D match to TRBD2 (6 bases). Germline-derived CDR1 and CDR2 are SGHRS and YFSETQ. V lost 3 bases and J lost 0, with 14 bases in between. This CDR3 is 16 amino acids long. CDR3 nucleotides: TGCGCCAGCAGCTCGGGACTCGTTGATAGCACAGATACGCAGTATTTT. Its translation: CASSSGLVDSTDTQYF. The complete variable domain, with remaining parts taken from reference TRBV5-1 and TRBJ2-3, reads KAGVTQTPRYLIKTRGQQVTLSCSPISGHRSVSWYQQTPGQGLQFLFEYFSETQRNKGNFPGRFSGRQFSNSRSEMNVSTLELGDSALYLCASSSGLVDSTDTQYFGPGTRLTVL.

This chain uses TRBV19 with TRBJ2-1, with D maybe TRBD2 (5 bases). The CDR3 is 14 residues long. Germline V gives CDR1 LNHDA, CDR2 SQIVND (reference sequence). Deletions cut 3 bases from V and 5 bases from J, with 11 bases between. CDR3 region: CASSILDGDNEQFF. The CDR3 region has the DNA TGTGCCAGTAGTATTCTGGACGGGGACAATGAGCAGTTCTTC.

Only one count was recorded for this clone. V is TRBV28 and J is TRBJ2-5, with a possible D match to TRBD1 (6 bases). This CDR3 has 14 amino acids. Germline V CDR1 and CDR2: MDHEN, SYDVKM. The V gene lost 5 bases and the J gene lost 10 bases, with 20 bases spanning the gap. As DNA, the CDR3 is TGTGCCAGCAGTATACCGGGACGCCTAGGGGGCCAGTACTTC. Encoded protein: CASSIPGRLGGQYF.

The sample holds one count of this clone. This chain links TRBV9 with TRBJ1-4; D is ambiguous. The CDR3 extends over 15 amino acids. The germline CDR1 and CDR2 sequences are SGDLS and YYNGEE. V lost 2 bases and J lost 4, with 12 bases in between. The CDR3 sequence is CASSVLGGGNEKLFF. Written as DNA, the CDR3 is TGTGCCAGCAGCGTTCTGGGCGGAGGTAATGAAAAACTGTTTTTT.

The chain links TRBV7-9 to TRBJ1-3; D possibly corresponds to TRBD1 (5 bases). CDR1 and CDR2 from the germline V gene are SEHNR and FQNEAQ (reference sequence). Trimming took 5 bases from V and 4 from J, leaving 15 bases between them. This CDR3 is 15 amino acids long. CDR3 bases: TGTGCCAGCAGCCCGATGGGGACCCTCGGAAACACCATATATTTT. Protein product: CASSPMGTLGNTIYF.

This chain links TRBV7-9 with TRBJ1-2; D is uncertain. The CDR3 runs 15 residues. Germline V gives CDR1 SEHNR, CDR2 FQNEAQ (reference sequence). Deletions cut 1 base from V and 6 bases from J, with 15 bases between. In DNA, the CDR3 is TGTGCCAGCAGCTTAGGGCTCTTGACCCAGAATGGCTACACCTTC. Translation: CASSLGLLTQNGYTF.

This sequence joins TRBV11-2 and TRBJ2-1; D assignment may be TRBD1 or TRBD2 (5 bases each). There are 13 residues in the CDR3. Trimming shortened V by 5 bases and J by 6 bases, and 11 bases separated the two germline ends. Germline CDR1 and CDR2: SGHAT and FQNNGV. The CDR3 coding sequence is TGTGCCAGCAGCCGGGACCGAATCAATGAGCAGTTCTTC. Amino acid sequence: CASSRDRINEQFF.

This rearrangement joins TRBV27 to TRBJ1-2; 8 nucleotides agree with TRBD1. The CDR3 loop spans 16 amino acids. Trimming took 5 bases from V and 8 from J; bases not matched to a gene: 16. CDR1 and CDR2 from the germline V gene are MNHEY and SMNVEV (reference sequence). CDR3 nucleotides: TGTGCCAGCAGTAGAAGCCCCGGACAGGGACTGAACGGCTACACCTTC. It codes for CASSRSPGQGLNGYTF.

This chain links TRBV18 with TRBJ1-1, with 7 bases that match TRBD1. Germline trimming cut 3 bases from V and 6 bases from J; bases unmatched to any gene: 7. The CDR3 length is 14 residues. Germline V gene lookup returns CDR1 KGHSH and CDR2 LQKENI. This CDR3 is CASSPDRAMAEAFF. The CDR3 DNA reads TGTGCCAGCTCACCCGACAGGGCGATGGCTGAAGCTTTCTTT.